The 9 T cell receptor beta chains below were found in one sample sequenced in a study of T cell responses to AZD1222 COVID-19 vaccine. The repertoire was sequenced with immunoSEQ multiplex PCR; TCRdb's copy has only in-frame clones and lacks some. The table has 210,000 or so clones, approximately 94% seen once; the top ten hold approximately 1.7%. The sequencing used peripheral blood, collected 28 days after the second dose of the MenACWY control vaccine. Receptors were obtained from an adult who received the MenACWY meningococcal vaccine as a control.

V usage is TRBV5-1 and J usage is TRBJ2-5; 8 bases are shared with TRBD2. The trim removed 7 bases at V and 1 base at J, leaving 6 bases unmatched. Germline CDR1 SGHRS, CDR2 YFSETQ. The CDR3 spans 14 residues. This CDR3 reads CASASGGAQETQYF. CDR3 nucleotides: TGCGCCAGCGCCTCGGGAGGGGCCCAAGAGACCCAGTACTTC.

The chain joins TRBV30 to TRBJ2-5; D is ambiguous. Germline loops: CDR1 GTSNPN, CDR2 SVGIG (reference sequence). The CDR3 has 13 residues. V was shortened by 3 bases and J by 3 bases, with 11 bases between the two germline ends. CDR3 DNA: TGTGCCTGGAGGGGCCCTCGGGAAGAGACCCAGTACTTC. Translation gives CAWRGPREETQYF.

The chain couples TRBV3-1 (or the pseudogene TRBV3-2) to TRBJ2-3; D ambiguous. Germline values: CDR1 LGHDT, CDR2 YNNKEL (reference sequence). The V end was cut by 3 bases, the J end by 6 bases, with 19 bases between. The CDR3 is 16 amino acids. The DNA for the CDR3 is TGTGCCAGCAGCCATGATGGTACTCCCTTGGTGGATACGCAGTATTTT. This codes for CASSHDGTPLVDTQYF.

The V call is TRBV12-3 or TRBV12-4, the J call TRBJ2-1; tentative D call: TRBD1 (5 bases). Trimming stripped 6 bases from V and 6 bases from J, with 9 bases between. The CDR3 sequence is 12 residues long. CDR3 DNA: TGTGCCAGCAGAAATACAGGCAATGAGCAGTTCTTC. This gives the protein CASRNTGNEQFF.

This sequence joins TRBV14 and TRBJ2-1, with 8 bases aligning to TRBD2. V was pared by 5 bases and J by 8 bases, with 17 bases of the junction left unmatched. The CDR3 has 17 amino acids. Germline CDR1 and CDR2: SGHDN and FVKESK. The CDR3 DNA reads TGTGCCAGCAGCGCGGAGGGGTGGAGGACTAGCAGGGATGAGCAGTTCTTC. It encodes CASSAEGWRTSRDEQFF.

This clone has more than one count but fewer than ten. The rearrangement uses TRBV6-1 and TRBJ2-3, with TRBD2 matching over 14 bases. CDR3 length: 17 amino acids. V was clipped by 3 bases and J by 5 bases; unmatched bases: 7. The germline V gene has CDR1 MNHNS and CDR2 SASEGT. In DNA, the CDR3 is TGTGCCAGCAGTGACCCTGGGACTAGCGGGAGTAGAGATACGCAGTATTTT. This codes for CASSDPGTSGSRDTQYF.

The chain employs TRBV2 and TRBJ1-1, with D possibly matching TRBD1 (5 bases). This CDR3 contains 15 residues. V was trimmed by 7 bases and J by 2 bases, leaving 17 bases between them. Per the germline V gene, CDR1 is SNHLY and CDR2 is FYNNEI. The CDR3 loop is CASNRDGGTNTEAFF. The CDR3 bases are TGTGCCAGCAACCGGGACGGAGGAACTAACACTGAAGCTTTCTTT.

The chain couples TRBV7-9 to TRBJ2-4, with unresolved D. Germline CDR1 and CDR2: SEHNR and FQNEAQ (reference sequence). The CDR3 is 13 amino acids. V gave up 5 bases and J gave up 6 bases, with 11 bases separating them. This chain's CDR3 is CASSQPAGNIQYF. As DNA, the CDR3 is TGTGCCAGCAGCCAACCCGCCGGAAACATTCAGTACTTC.

This chain joins TRBV2 and TRBJ1-5; a possible D gene is TRBD1 (6 bases). The V end lost 5 bases, the J end lost 4 bases, and 12 bases lay between the germline ends. Germline CDR1 SNHLY, CDR2 FYNNEI. CDR3 length equals 14 residues. The CDR3 DNA is TGTGCCAGCAGTCCGGACAGCAAGAATCAGCCCCAGCATTTT. This translates into CASSPDSKNQPQHF.